This TCR beta chain is drawn from a study of OX40 agonist ivuxolimab in advanced cancers. General study points: In the 0.1 to 3.0 mg/kg range, CD4+ and CD8+ blood T cells had expanded clonally by week 6. Expansion of clones was among the lowest in partial responders at 0.1-3.0 mg/kg.

The germline gives CDR1 PRHDT, CDR2 FYEKMQ (reference sequence). The ends lost 2 bases at V and 4 bases at J; junction bases unmatched: 6. The CDR3 runs to 17 residues. Using immunoSEQ multiplex PCR, the repertoire was profiled, and TCRdb retains in-frame clones only, with some absent. The repertoire has about 84,000 clones, over 85% of them found once; the top ten carry approximately 9.9%. To note about this clone: Antigen unknown.

This sequence was found in an adult with an advanced solid tumor such as melanoma, head and neck, liver or kidney cancer. This material consisted of CD4+ or CD8+ T cells sorted from blood, taken in a trial of the OX40 agonist ivuxolimab. The chain combines TRBV13 with TRBJ2-1; 12 bases map to TRBD2. CDR3 residues: CASSLTSGRLGYNEQFF. In nucleotides, the CDR3 is TGTGCCAGCAGCTTAACTAGCGGGAGGTTAGGGTACAATGAGCAGTTCTTC. The full variable domain, rest sourced from reference TRBV13 and TRBJ2-1, is AAGVIQSPRHLIKEKRETATLKCYPIPRHDTVYWYQQGPGQDPQFLISFYEKMQSDKGSIPDRFSAQQFSDYHSELNMSSLELGDSALYFCASSLTSGRLGYNEQFFGPGTRLTVL.